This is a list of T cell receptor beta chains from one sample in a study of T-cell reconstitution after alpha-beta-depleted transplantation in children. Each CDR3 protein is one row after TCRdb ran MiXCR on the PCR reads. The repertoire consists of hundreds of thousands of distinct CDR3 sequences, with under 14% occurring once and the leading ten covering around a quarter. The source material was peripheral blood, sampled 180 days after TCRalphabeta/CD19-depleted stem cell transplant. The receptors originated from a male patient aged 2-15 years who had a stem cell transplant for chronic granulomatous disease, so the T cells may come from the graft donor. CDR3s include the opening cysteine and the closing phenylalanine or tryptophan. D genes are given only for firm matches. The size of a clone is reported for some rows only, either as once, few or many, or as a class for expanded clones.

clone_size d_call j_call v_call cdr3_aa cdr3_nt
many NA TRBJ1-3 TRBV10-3 CAISGQSARSGNTIYF TGTGCCATCAGCGGACAGTCAGCTCGCTCTGGAAACACCATATATTTT
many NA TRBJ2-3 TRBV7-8 CASSFGWGVDTQYF TGTGCCAGCAGCTTTGGTTGGGGGGTGGATACGCAGTATTTT
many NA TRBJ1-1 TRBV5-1 CASSWGRDIMNTEAFF TGCGCCAGCAGCTGGGGGCGGGACATCATGAACACTGAAGCTTTCTTT
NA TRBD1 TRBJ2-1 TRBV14 CASSRKTGVSYNEQFF TGTGCCAGCAGCCGTAAGACAGGGGTATCCTACAATGAGCAGTTCTTC
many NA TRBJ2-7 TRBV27 CASRQGSTYEQYF TGTGCCAGCCGTCAGGGTTCCACCTACGAGCAGTACTTC
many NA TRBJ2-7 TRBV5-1 CASSNGAGYEQYF TGCGCCAGCAGCAACGGGGCGGGTTACGAGCAGTACTTC
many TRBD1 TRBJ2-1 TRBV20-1 CSASTAGTGVYNEQFF TGCAGTGCTAGCACGGCCGGGACAGGAGTATACAATGAGCAGTTCTTC
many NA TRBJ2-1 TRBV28 CASSERQTSYNEQFF TGTGCCAGCAGCGAAAGACAGACTTCCTACAATGAGCAGTTCTTC
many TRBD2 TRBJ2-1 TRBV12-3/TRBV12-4 CASSFGEGNEQFF TGTGCCAGCAGTTTCGGGGAGGGGAATGAGCAGTTCTTC
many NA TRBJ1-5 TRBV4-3 CASSQARAQPQHF TGCGCCAGCAGCCAAGCTCGGGCTCAGCCCCAGCATTTT
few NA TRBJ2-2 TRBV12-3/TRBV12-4 CASSLGRVGDTGELFF TGTGCCAGCAGTTTAGGGCGGGTGGGAGACACCGGGGAGCTGTTTTTT
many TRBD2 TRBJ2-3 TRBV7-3 CASSLTGGSGGTDTQYF TGTGCCAGCAGCTTAACGGGAGGCAGCGGGGGCACAGATACGCAGTATTTT
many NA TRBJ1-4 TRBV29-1 CSVLGANEKLFF TGCAGCGTTCTGGGAGCTAATGAAAAACTGTTTTTT
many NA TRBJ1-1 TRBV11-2 CASSLDGRTEAFF TGTGCCAGCAGCTTAGATGGAAGGACTGAAGCTTTCTTT
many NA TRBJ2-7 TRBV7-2 CASSEGYEQYF TGCGCCAGCAGCGAGGGGTACGAGCAGTACTTC
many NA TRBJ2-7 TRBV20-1 CSARDATGRYNEQYF TGCAGTGCTAGAGATGCCACAGGGAGATATAACGAGCAGTACTTC
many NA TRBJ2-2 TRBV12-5 CASGPSVGTGELFF TGTGCTAGTGGCCCCTCTGTAGGAACCGGGGAGCTGTTTTTT
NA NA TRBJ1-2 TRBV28 CASSLVGVFQYTF TGTGCCAGCAGTCTGGTAGGGGTGTTCCAGTACACCTTC
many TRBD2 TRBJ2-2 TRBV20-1 CSAPPKVAGLGVGYTGELFF TGCAGTGCTCCCCCGAAAGTTGCGGGACTAGGAGTTGGGTACACCGGGGAGCTGTTTTTT
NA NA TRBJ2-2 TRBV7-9 CASSLRQPEGVGELFF TGTGCCAGCAGCCTCCGACAGCCCGAAGGCGTTGGGGAGCTGTTTTTT
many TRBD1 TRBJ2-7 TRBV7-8 CASSHRDSSYEQYF TGTGCCAGCAGCCACCGGGACAGCTCCTACGAGCAGTACTTC
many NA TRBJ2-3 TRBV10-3 CAISESTGLTDTQYF TGTGCCATCAGTGAGTCGACCGGTCTCACAGATACGCAGTATTTT
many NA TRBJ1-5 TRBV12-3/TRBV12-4 CASSPGGAGISQPQHF TGTGCCAGCAGCCCTGGGGGGGCGGGAATCAGTCAGCCCCAGCATTTT
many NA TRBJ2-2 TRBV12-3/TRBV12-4 CASSPRPRDFFTGELFF TGTGCCAGCAGCCCCCGCCCCCGGGACTTCTTCACCGGGGAGCTGTTTTTT
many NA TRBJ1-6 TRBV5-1 CASSFQTDNSPLHF TGCGCCAGCAGCTTTCAGACGGACAATTCACCCCTCCACTTT
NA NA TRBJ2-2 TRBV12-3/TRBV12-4 CASSFYVGGRDTGELFF TGTGCCAGCAGTTTTTATGTCGGGGGGCGCGACACCGGGGAGCTGTTTTTT
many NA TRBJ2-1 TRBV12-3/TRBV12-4 CASSFSLQFF TGTGCCAGCAGTTTCTCTCTTCAGTTCTTC
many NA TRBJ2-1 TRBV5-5 CASSWAGHYNEQFF TGTGCCAGCAGCTGGGCGGGACACTACAATGAGCAGTTCTTC
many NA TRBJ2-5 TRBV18 CASSPPLGETQYF TGTGCCAGCTCACCACCGTTAGGGGAGACCCAGTACTTC
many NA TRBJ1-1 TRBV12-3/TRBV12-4 CASSPRGVGWANTEAFF TGTGCCAGCAGCCCCCGCGGGGTTGGATGGGCGAACACTGAAGCTTTCTTT
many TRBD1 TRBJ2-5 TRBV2 CASSGDRGTETQYF TGTGCCAGCAGTGGGGACAGGGGGACGGAGACCCAGTACTTC
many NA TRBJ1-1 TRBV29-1 CSVGNTEAFF TGCAGCGTGGGGAACACTGAAGCTTTCTTT
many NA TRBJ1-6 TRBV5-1 CASKQFEGERSPLHF TGCGCCAGCAAACAGTTTGAAGGGGAGCGGTCACCCCTCCACTTT
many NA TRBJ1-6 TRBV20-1 CSARDGGRLNSPLHF TGCAGTGCTAGAGATGGGGGGCGCTTGAATTCACCCCTCCACTTT
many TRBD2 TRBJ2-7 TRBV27 CASSSGLAGKLYEQYF TGTGCCAGCAGTTCGGGACTAGCGGGAAAACTCTACGAGCAGTACTTC
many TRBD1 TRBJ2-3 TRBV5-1 CASSPDRSTDTQYF TGCGCCAGCAGCCCGGACAGGTCCACAGATACGCAGTATTTT
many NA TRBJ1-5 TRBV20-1 CSAGGSGKRQPQHF TGCAGTGCGGGGGGGTCCGGAAAAAGGCAGCCCCAGCATTTT
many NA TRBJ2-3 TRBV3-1 CASSQDEVSADTQYF TGTGCCAGCAGCCAAGATGAGGTTTCGGCAGATACGCAGTATTTT
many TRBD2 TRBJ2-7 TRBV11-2 CASSSLRGGGSYEQYF TGTGCCAGCAGCTCCCTTAGGGGCGGGGGGAGTTACGAGCAGTACTTC
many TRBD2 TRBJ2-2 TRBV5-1 CASRGYGGKNTGELFF TGCGCCAGCAGGGGATACGGGGGGAAGAACACCGGGGAGCTGTTTTTT
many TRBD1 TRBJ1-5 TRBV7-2 CASSLAGTGRNQPQHF TGTGCCAGCAGCTTAGCTGGGACAGGGAGGAATCAGCCCCAGCATTTT
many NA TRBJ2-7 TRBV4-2 CASSQRSTAVPYEQYF TGTGCCAGCAGCCAGAGGTCGACAGCGGTTCCCTACGAGCAGTACTTC
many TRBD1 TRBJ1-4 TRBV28 CASNGQGGEKLFF TGTGCCAGCAACGGCCAGGGGGGTGAAAAACTGTTTTTT
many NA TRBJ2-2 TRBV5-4 CASTSRAGANTGELFF TGTGCCAGCACCTCCCGGGCGGGGGCCAACACCGGGGAGCTGTTTTTT
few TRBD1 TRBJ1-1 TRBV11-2 CASSPGGTGGFHSEAFF TGTGCCAGCAGCCCTGGGGGGACAGGGGGCTTTCACTCTGAAGCTTTCTTT
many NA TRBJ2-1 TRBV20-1 CSAIRSYNEQFF TGCAGTGCTATACGGTCCTACAATGAGCAGTTCTTC
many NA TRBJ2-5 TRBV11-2 CASRPRGVETQYF TGTGCCAGCAGACCTCGGGGCGTAGAGACCCAGTACTTC
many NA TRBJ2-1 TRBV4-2 CASSQEWRGLYNEQFF TGTGCCAGCAGCCAAGAATGGCGGGGGCTTTACAATGAGCAGTTCTTC
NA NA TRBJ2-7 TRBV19 CASRYRDSYEQYF TGTGCCAGCCGATACAGGGATTCCTACGAGCAGTACTTC
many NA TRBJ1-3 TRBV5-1 CASSEGLSPSGNTIYF TGCGCCAGCAGCGAAGGCCTCAGTCCCTCTGGAAACACCATATATTTT
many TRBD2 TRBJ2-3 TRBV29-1 CSVGTSGRTDTQYF TGCAGCGTTGGGACTAGCGGGAGAACAGATACGCAGTATTTT
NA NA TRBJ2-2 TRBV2 CANSEQNTGELFF TGTGCCAACAGTGAACAAAACACCGGGGAGCTGTTTTTT
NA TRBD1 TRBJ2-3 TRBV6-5 CASSYGDRSTDTQYF TGTGCCAGCAGTTACGGGGACAGGAGCACAGATACGCAGTATTTT